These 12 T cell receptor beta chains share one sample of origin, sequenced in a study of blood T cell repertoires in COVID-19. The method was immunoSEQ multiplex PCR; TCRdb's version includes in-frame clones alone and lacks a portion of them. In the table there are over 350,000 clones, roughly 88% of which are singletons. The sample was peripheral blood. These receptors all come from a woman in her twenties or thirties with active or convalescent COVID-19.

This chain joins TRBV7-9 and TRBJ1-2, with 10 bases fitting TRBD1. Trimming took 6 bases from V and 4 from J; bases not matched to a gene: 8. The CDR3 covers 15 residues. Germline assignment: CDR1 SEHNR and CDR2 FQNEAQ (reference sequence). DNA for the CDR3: TGTGCCAGCAGTCGTCGGGACAGGGGCGTCTATGGCTACACCTTC. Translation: CASSRRDRGVYGYTF.

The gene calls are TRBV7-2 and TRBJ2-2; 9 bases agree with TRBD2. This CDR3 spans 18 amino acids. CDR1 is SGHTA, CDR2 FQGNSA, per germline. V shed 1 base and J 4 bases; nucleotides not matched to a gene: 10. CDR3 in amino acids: CASSLVVAGGGRTGELFF. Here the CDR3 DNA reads TGTGCCAGCAGCTTAGTCGTTGCGGGAGGGGGGCGCACCGGGGAGCTGTTTTTT.

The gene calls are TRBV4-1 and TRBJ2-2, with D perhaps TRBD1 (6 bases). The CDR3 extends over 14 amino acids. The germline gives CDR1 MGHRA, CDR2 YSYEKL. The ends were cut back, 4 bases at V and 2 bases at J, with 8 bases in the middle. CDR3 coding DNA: TGCGCCAGCAGCCGGACAGACAACACCGGGGAGCTGTTTTTT. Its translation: CASSRTDNTGELFF.

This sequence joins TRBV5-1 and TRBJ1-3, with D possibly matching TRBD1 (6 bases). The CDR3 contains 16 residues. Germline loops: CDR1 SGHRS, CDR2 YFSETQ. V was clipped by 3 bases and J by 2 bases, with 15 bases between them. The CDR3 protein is CASSSGGPQAGNTIYF. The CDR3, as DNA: TGCGCCAGCAGCTCGGGGGGCCCCCAGGCTGGAAACACCATATATTTT.

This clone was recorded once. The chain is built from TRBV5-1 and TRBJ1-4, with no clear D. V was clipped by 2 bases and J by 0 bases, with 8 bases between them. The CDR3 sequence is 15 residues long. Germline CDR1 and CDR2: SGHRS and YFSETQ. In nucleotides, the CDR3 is TGCGCCAGCAGCTTCGGTCTTGCAACTAATGAAAAACTGTTTTTT. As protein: CASSFGLATNEKLFF.

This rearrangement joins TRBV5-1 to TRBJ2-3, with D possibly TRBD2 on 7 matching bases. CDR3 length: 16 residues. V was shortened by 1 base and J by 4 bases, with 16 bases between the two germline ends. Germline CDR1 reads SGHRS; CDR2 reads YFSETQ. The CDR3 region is CASSLLWGGQADTQYF. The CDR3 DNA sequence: TGCGCCAGCAGCTTGCTGTGGGGGGGGCAAGCAGATACGCAGTATTTT. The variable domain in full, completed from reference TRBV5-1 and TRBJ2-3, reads KAGVTQTPRYLIKTRGQQVTLSCSPISGHRSVSWYQQTPGQGLQFLFEYFSETQRNKGNFPGRFSGRQFSNSRSEMNVSTLELGDSALYLCASSLLWGGQADTQYFGPGTRLTVL.

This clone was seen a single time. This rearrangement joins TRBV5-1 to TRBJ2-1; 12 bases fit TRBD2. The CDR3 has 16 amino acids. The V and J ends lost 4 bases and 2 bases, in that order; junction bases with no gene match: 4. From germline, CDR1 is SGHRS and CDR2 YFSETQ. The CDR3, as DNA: TGCGCCAGCAGCAACCGGACTAGCGGGGCCTACAATGAGCAGTTCTTC. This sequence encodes CASSNRTSGAYNEQFF.

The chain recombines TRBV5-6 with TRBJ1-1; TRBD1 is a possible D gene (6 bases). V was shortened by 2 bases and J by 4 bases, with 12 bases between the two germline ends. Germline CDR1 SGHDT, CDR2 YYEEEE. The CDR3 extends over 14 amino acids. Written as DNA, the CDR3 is TGTGCCAGCAGCTTAGGGGGTATGAGCACTGAAGCTTTCTTT. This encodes CASSLGGMSTEAFF.

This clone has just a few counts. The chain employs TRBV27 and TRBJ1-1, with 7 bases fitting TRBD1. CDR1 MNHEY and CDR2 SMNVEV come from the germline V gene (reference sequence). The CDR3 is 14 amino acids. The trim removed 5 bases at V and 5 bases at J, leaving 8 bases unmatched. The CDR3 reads CASSTRTGRTEAFF. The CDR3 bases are TGTGCCAGCAGTACCCGGACAGGTCGGACTGAAGCTTTCTTT.

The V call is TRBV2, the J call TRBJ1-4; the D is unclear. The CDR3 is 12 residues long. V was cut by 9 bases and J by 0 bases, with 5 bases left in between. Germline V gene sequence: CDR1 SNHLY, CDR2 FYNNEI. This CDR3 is CARGATNEKLFF. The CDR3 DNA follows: TGTGCCAGAGGAGCAACTAATGAAAAACTGTTTTTT. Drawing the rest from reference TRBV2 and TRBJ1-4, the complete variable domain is EPEVTQTPSHQVTQMGQEVILRCVPISNHLYFYWYRQILGQKVEFLVSFYNNEISEKSEIFDDQFSVERPDGSNFTLKIRSTKLEDSAMYFCARGATNEKLFFGSGTQLSVL.

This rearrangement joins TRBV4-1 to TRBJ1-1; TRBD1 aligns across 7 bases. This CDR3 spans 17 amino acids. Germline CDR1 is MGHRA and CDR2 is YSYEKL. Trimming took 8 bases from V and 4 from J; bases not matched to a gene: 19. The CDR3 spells CASRQGDAAKMSTEAFF. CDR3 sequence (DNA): TGCGCCAGCCGGCAGGGGGATGCAGCTAAGATGAGCACTGAAGCTTTCTTT.

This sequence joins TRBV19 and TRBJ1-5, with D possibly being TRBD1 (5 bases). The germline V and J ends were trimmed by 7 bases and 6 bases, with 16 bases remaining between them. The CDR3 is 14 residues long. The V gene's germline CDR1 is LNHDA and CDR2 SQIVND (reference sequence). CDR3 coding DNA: TGTGCCAGTAAGGGACTCCAGGGCTCTCAGCCCCAGCATTTT. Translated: CASKGLQGSQPQHF.